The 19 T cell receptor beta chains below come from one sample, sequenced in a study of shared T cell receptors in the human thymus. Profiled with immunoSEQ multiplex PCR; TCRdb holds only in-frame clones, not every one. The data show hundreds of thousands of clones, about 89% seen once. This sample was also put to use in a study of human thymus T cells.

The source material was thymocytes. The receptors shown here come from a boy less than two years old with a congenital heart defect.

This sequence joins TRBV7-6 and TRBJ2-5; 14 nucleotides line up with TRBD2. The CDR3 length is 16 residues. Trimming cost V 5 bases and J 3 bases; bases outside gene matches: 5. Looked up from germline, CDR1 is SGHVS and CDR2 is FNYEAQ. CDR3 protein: CASSRRTSGGKETQYF. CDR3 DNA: TGTGCCAGCAGCCGAAGGACTAGCGGGGGGAAAGAGACCCAGTACTTC.

DNA for the CDR3: TGTGCCAGCAGCGTGCGGACTAGCCGTTCCTACGAGCAGTACTTC. Its translation is CASSVRTSRSYEQYF. The genes are TRBV14 and TRBJ2-7, with 8 bases matching TRBD2. Germline-derived CDR1 and CDR2 are SGHDN and FVKESK. CDR3 size: 15 residues. Trimming at V came to 5 bases and at J to 1 base, leaving 7 bases not matched to a gene.

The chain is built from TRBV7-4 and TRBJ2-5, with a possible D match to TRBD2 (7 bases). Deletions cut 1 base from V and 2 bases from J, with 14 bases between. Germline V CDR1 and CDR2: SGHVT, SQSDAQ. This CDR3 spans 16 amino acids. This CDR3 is CASSLEGGGTQETQYF. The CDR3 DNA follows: TGTGCCAGCAGCTTAGAAGGCGGGGGCACACAAGAGACCCAGTACTTC.

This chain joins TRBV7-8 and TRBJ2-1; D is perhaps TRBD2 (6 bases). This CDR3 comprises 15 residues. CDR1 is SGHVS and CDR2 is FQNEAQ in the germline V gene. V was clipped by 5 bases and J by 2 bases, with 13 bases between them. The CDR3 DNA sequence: TGTGCCAGCAGCCCCAGGGAGGCCACCTACAATGAGCAGTTCTTC. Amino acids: CASSPREATYNEQFF.

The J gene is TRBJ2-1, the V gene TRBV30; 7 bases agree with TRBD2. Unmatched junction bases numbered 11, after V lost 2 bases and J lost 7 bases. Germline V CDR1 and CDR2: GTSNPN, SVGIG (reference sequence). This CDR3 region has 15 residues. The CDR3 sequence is CAWSSSGSSGNEQFF. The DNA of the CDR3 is TGTGCCTGGAGTAGTAGCGGGTCCTCGGGGAATGAGCAGTTCTTC.

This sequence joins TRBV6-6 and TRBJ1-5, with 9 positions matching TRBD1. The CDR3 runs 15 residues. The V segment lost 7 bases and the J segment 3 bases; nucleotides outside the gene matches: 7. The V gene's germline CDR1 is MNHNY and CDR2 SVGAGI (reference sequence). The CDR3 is CASTLDRGYNQPQHF. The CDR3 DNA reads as TGTGCCAGCACCCTCGACAGGGGGTACAATCAGCCCCAGCATTTT.

This CDR3 reads CAISETQQGNEQYF. CDR3 in DNA: TGTGCCATCAGTGAGACACAACAGGGGAACGAGCAGTACTTC. This chain uses TRBV10-3 with TRBJ2-7; 7 nucleotides line up with TRBD1. V dropped 2 bases and J dropped 5; count of bases not matched to a gene: 6. Germline V lookup: CDR1 ENHRY, CDR2 SYGVKD. This CDR3 has 14 residues.

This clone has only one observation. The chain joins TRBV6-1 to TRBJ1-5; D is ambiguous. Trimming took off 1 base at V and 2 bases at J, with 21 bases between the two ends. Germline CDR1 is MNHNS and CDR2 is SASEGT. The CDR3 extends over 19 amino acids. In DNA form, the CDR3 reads TGTGCCAGCAGTGAAGAATGGGAACGAATTCCCGGGGGCAATCAGCCCCAGCATTTT. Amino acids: CASSEEWERIPGGNQPQHF.

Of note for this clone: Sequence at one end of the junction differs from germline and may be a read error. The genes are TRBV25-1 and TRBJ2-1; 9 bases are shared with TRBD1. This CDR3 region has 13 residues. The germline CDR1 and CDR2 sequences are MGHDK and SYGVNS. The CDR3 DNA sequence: TGTGCCAGCAGTGCAGCACCGGGACAGGGCCTGATCTTC. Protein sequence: CASSAAPGQGLIF.

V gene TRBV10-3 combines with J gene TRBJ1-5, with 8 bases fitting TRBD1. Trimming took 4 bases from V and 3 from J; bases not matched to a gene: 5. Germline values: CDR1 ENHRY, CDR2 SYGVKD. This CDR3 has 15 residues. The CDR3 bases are TGTGCCATCAGTGGACAGGGGTCCTTCAATCAGCCCCAGCATTTT. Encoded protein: CAISGQGSFNQPQHF.

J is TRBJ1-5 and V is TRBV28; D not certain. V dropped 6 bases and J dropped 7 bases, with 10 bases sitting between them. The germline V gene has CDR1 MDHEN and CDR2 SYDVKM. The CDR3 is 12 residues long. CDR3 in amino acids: CASRAPPQPQHF. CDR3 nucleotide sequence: TGTGCCAGCAGGGCCCCCCCCCAGCCCCAGCATTTT.

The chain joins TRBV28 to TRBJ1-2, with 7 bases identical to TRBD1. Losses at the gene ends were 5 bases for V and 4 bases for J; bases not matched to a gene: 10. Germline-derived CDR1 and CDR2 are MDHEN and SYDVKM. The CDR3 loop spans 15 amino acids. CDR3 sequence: CASSPRAGGSYGYTF. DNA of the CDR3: TGTGCCAGCAGTCCCAGGGCAGGGGGAAGCTATGGCTACACCTTC.

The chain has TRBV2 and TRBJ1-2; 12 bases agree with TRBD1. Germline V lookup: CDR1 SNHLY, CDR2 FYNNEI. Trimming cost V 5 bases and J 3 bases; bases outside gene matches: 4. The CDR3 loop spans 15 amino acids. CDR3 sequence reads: CASSRGQGADYGYTF. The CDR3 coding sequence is TGTGCCAGCAGTAGGGGACAGGGGGCGGACTATGGCTACACCTTC.

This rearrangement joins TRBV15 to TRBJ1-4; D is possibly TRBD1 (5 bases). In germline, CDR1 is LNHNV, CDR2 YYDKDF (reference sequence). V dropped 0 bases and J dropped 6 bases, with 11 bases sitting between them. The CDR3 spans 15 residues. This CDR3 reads CATSRELQGDEKLFF. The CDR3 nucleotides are TGTGCCACCAGCAGAGAACTTCAGGGCGATGAAAAACTGTTTTTT.

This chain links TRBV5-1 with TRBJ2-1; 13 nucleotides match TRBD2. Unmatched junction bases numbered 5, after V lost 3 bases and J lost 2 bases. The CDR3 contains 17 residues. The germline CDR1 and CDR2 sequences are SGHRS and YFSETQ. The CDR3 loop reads CASSSLGLAGAYNEQFF. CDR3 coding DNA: TGCGCCAGCAGCTCCCTTGGACTAGCGGGGGCCTACAATGAGCAGTTCTTC. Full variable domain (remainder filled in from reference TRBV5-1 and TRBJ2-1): KAGVTQTPRYLIKTRGQQVTLSCSPISGHRSVSWYQQTPGQGLQFLFEYFSETQRNKGNFPGRFSGRQFSNSRSEMNVSTLELGDSALYLCASSSLGLAGAYNEQFFGPGTRLTVL.

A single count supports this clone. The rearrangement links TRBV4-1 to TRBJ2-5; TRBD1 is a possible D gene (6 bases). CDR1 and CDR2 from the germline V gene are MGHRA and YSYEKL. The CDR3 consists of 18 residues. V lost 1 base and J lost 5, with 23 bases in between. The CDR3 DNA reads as TGCGCCAGCAGCCAAGCCCAGCCCCTACAGGGTCCAGCGGAGACCCAGTACTTC. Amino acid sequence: CASSQAQPLQGPAETQYF.

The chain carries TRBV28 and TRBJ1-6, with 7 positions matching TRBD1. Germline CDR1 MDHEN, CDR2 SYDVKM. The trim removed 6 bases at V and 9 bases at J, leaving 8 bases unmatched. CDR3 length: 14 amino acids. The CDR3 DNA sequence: TGTGCCAGCAGGGTCAGGGGGGATGTTTCACCCCTCCACTTT. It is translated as CASRVRGDVSPLHF.

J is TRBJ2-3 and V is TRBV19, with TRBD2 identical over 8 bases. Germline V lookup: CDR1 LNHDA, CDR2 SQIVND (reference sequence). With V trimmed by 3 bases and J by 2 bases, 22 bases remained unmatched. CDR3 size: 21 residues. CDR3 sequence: CASSILPIKRGNPVITDTQYF. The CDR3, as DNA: TGTGCCAGTAGTATCTTACCCATCAAGCGGGGGAACCCGGTTATCACAGATACGCAGTATTTT.

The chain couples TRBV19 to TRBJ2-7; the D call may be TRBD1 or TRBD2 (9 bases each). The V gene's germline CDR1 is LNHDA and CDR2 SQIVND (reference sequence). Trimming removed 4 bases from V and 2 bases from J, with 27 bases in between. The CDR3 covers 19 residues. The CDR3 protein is CASSTLGQGIAGVAYEQYF. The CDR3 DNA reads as TGTGCCAGTAGTACCCTCGGACAGGGGATAGCGGGAGTAGCCTACGAGCAGTACTTC.